This is a list of T cell receptor beta chains from one sample in a study of blood T cells in healthy people across ages. TCRdb ran MiXCR on the 5' RACE reads and lists one entry per CDR3 protein. This sample carries some 1.8 million distinct CDR3 sequences, about two fifths of them seen once, and the ten largest clones take more than 20%. The sequenced material came from blood. The source is a human donor in good health. The CDR3 runs from the conserved cysteine through the conserved F or W. The D gene is left open where the match is weak. The size entry is marked missing in some rows and otherwise reads once, few, many or a size class.

>NA|TRBD2|TRBJ2-7|14|TRBV20-1
TGCAGTGCTCGCCGTTCGGGGGGGCTCTACGAGCAGTACTTC
CSARRSGGLYEQYF
>NA|NA|TRBJ1-1|16|TRBV18
TGTGCCAGCTCACCTACCCTTCAGGGAGTATGGACTGAAGCTTTCTTT
CASSPTLQGVWTEAFF
>NA|TRBD1|TRBJ1-5|15|TRBV6-7
TGTGCCAGCAGTTACAAGGGGGCCTGCAATCAGCCCCAGCATTTT
CASSYKGACNQPQHF
>NA|TRBD2|TRBJ2-1|18|TRBV29-1
TGCAGCGTCCAACCCGGGACTAGCGGGGGGGTCGGGAGAAATGAGCAGTTCTTC
CSVQPGTSGGVGRNEQFF
>NA|TRBD1|TRBJ2-3|15|TRBV7-3
TGTGCCAGCAGCCGGGACAGGGGGCGGCCAGATACGCAGTATTTT
CASSRDRGRPDTQYF
>NA|TRBD2|TRBJ2-5|14|TRBV20-1
TGCAGTGCTCCCCTGGGAGGGCCCCAAGAGACCCAGTACTTC
CSAPLGGPQETQYF
>many|NA|TRBJ2-7|14|TRBV6-2/TRBV6-3
TGTGCCAGCAGTTTCGACAGTGGGGCCTACGAGCAGTACTTC
CASSFDSGAYEQYF
>NA|NA|TRBJ1-2|13|TRBV29-1
TGCAGCGTTGACCGAGGGTTCGACTATGGCTACACCTTC
CSVDRGFDYGYTF
>NA|NA|TRBJ1-2|11|TRBV29-1
TGCAGCGTTGAAACCGGGGAAGGCTACACCTTC
CSVETGEGYTF
>many|NA|TRBJ1-2|12|TRBV20-1
TGCAGTGCCAGCCGGGGTGGCTATGGCTACACCTTC
CSASRGGYGYTF
>NA|TRBD1|TRBJ1-2|15|TRBV5-1
TGCGCCAGCAGCTCCTCGACAGGGGGCAGCTATGGCTACACCTTC
CASSSSTGGSYGYTF
>few|TRBD1|TRBJ2-7|14|TRBV29-1
TGCAGCGTTGAAGATGACAGGGGGTCCTACGAGCAGTACTTC
CSVEDDRGSYEQYF
>NA|NA|TRBJ2-3|15|TRBV7-2
TGTGCCAGCAGCCCGTACAGGGAAAACCTAGATACGCAGTATTTT
CASSPYRENLDTQYF
>NA|TRBD2|TRBJ2-3|17|TRBV7-2
TGTGCCAGCAGCGCCCCACTAGCGGGGATGAGCACAGATACGCAGTATTTT
CASSAPLAGMSTDTQYF
>NA|TRBD2|TRBJ2-3|15|TRBV5-1
TGCGCCAGCAGCGAGGGACTAGCGGGGGGAGATACGCAGTATTTT
CASSEGLAGGDTQYF
>NA|TRBD2|TRBJ2-7|16|TRBV3-1
TGTGCCAGCAGCCAATTAACTAGCGGTTCCTACAATGAGCAGTACTTC
CASSQLTSGSYNEQYF
>NA|NA|TRBJ1-2|16|TRBV15
TGTGCCACCAGCAGAGTGGGTCCAGGGAAAAACTATGGCTACACCTTC
CATSRVGPGKNYGYTF
>few|NA|TRBJ2-1|17|TRBV29-1
TGCAGCGTTGAAGATCCTGTGACAGGAAGCTCCTACAATGAGCAGTTCTTC
CSVEDPVTGSSYNEQFF
>NA|NA|TRBJ2-3|15|TRBV7-3
TGTGCCAGCAGCTTGGGTCGAGACAGATGGGATACGCAGTATTTT
CASSLGRDRWDTQYF
>few|TRBD2|TRBJ2-1|14|TRBV7-2
TGTGCCAGTGATTTGGGGGGGTTCTACAATGAGCAGTTCTTC
CASDLGGFYNEQFF
>NA|NA|TRBJ2-2|15|TRBV4-3
TGCGCCGGCAGCTACAGTAATTACGCGAACGGGGAGCTGTTTTTT
CAGSYSNYANGELFF
>once|NA|TRBJ1-2|13|TRBV5-1
TGCGCCAGCAGCCAACCAGGGACTGGGGGCCACACCTTC
CASSQPGTGGHTF
>NA|NA|TRBJ2-1|15|TRBV5-1
TGCGCCAGCAGCTTCCGGGACCGTCTCTACAATGAGCAGTTCTTC
CASSFRDRLYNEQFF
>few|TRBD1|TRBJ2-4|14|TRBV7-2
TGTGCCAGCAGGCGAACAGGGGAAAGGGACATTCAGTACTTC
CASRRTGERDIQYF
>few|NA|TRBJ1-4|13|TRBV20-1
TGCAGTGCTAGCGTGGCTATCAATGAAAAACTGTTTTTT
CSASVAINEKLFF
>few|TRBD1|TRBJ2-7|17|TRBV6-2/TRBV6-3
TGTGCCAGCAGTTACGGCAACCGGGACAGGGACTCCTACGAGCAGTACTTC
CASSYGNRDRDSYEQYF
>few|NA|TRBJ2-5|14|TRBV5-1
TGCGCCAGCAGCTTGAACCCCCTGAGGGAGACCCAGTACTTC
CASSLNPLRETQYF
>few|NA|TRBJ1-1|11|TRBV6-6
TGTGCCAGCGGAGAAGGCACTGAAGCTTTCTTT
CASGEGTEAFF
>NA|NA|TRBJ1-2|13|TRBV6-2/TRBV6-3
TGTGCCAGCAGGGACATTCGCAACTATGGCTACACCTTC
CASRDIRNYGYTF
>NA|TRBD1|TRBJ2-5|15|TRBV2
TGTGCCAGCAGTCGACAGGGGGCAATTCAAGAGACCCAGTACTTC
CASSRQGAIQETQYF
>NA|TRBD1|TRBJ2-3|15|TRBV20-1
TGCAGTGCCCAAGGACAGGGAGCAGGCCTAGGTACGCAGTATTTT
CSAQGQGAGLGTQYF
>few|NA|TRBJ2-2|17|TRBV9
TGTGCCAGCAGCGTAGGAAGGAGGGGCCAGTGGGGCGGGGAGCTGTTTTTT
CASSVGRRGQWGGELFF
>NA|NA|TRBJ1-1|13|TRBV9
TGTGCCAGCGGCGCGACAGCTTACACTGAAGCTTTCTTT
CASGATAYTEAFF
>NA|NA|TRBJ1-2|12|TRBV12-3/TRBV12-4
TGTGCCAGCAGGAAGCTAAACTATGGCTACACCTTC
CASRKLNYGYTF
>few|TRBD2|TRBJ2-1|16|TRBV27
TGTGCCAGCAGTCCCCTCCCGGGGGGGAGGGACAATGAGCAGTTCTTC
CASSPLPGGRDNEQFF
>many|TRBD1|TRBJ2-7|14|TRBV4-1
TGTGCCAGCAGCCAGGGACAGGGGGCCTACGAGCAGTACTTC
CASSQGQGAYEQYF
>few|NA|TRBJ1-2|14|TRBV27
TGTGCCAGCAGTCGAAACGGATGGTACTATGGCTACACCTTC
CASSRNGWYYGYTF
>few|NA|TRBJ1-2|12|TRBV20-1
TGCAGTGCTACTCCGACTAACTATGGCTACACCTTC
CSATPTNYGYTF
>few|TRBD1|TRBJ2-7|14|TRBV18
TGTGCCAGCTCCGTGGGACAGGGAGTAGCCGAGCAGTACTTC
CASSVGQGVAEQYF
>NA|NA|TRBJ2-3|13|TRBV7-2
TGTGCCAGCAGCTCCGACTTCGGAAATACGCAGTATTTT
CASSSDFGNTQYF
>NA|NA|TRBJ2-7|14|TRBV14
TGTGCCAGCAGCCAAGCTGGTTTTAAGGGGGAGCAGTACTTC
CASSQAGFKGEQYF
>NA|NA|TRBJ1-1|13|TRBV20-1
TGCAGTGCTCCGACAGGATCTCGAGACTGGGCTTTCTTT
CSAPTGSRDWAFF
>NA|NA|TRBJ2-5|15|TRBV5-1
TGCGCCAGCAGCTTGGTAGGGACTCGTCAAGAGACCCAGTACTTC
CASSLVGTRQETQYF
>few|NA|TRBJ2-7|15|TRBV4-1
TGCGCCAGCAGCCAAGTTCCCTCCGAGGCCCACGAGCAGTACTTC
CASSQVPSEAHEQYF
>NA|NA|TRBJ2-7|14|TRBV13
TGTGCCAGCACCCAAGGGGGACGCTCCTACGAGCAGTACTTC
CASTQGGRSYEQYF
>NA|NA|TRBJ1-1|14|TRBV6-5
TGTGCCAGCAGTCGGGCAGGCGTGAACACTGAAGCTTTCTTT
CASSRAGVNTEAFF
>few|TRBD2|TRBJ2-3|17|TRBV27
TGTGCCAGCAGTCCCCTAGCGGGGAAGCCTATCACAGATACGCAGTATTTT
CASSPLAGKPITDTQYF